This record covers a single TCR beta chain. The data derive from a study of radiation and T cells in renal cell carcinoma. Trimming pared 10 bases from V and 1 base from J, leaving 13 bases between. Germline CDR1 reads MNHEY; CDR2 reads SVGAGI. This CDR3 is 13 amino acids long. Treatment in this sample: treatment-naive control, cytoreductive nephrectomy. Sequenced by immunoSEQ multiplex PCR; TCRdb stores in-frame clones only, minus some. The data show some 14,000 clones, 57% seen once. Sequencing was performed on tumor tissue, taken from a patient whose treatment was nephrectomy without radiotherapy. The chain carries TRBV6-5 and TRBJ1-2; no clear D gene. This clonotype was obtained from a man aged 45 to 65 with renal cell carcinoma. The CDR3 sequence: CATAMDGNYGYTF. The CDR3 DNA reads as TGTGCCACCGCTATGGACGGTAACTATGGCTACACCTTC.